The 27 T cell receptor beta chains below were found in one sample sequenced in a study of spatial heterogeneity in lung cancer. MiXCR, applied by TCRdb to the 5' RACE reads, yields one record per CDR3 protein. The sample consists of just under 95,000 distinct CDR3 sequences, approximately 12% of them appearing once. Time point given: sample taken at primary tumor resection. The specimen comprised PBMCs, sampled at surgery. The receptors were gathered from a male donor with early-stage non-small cell lung cancer.

This clonotype has at least ten counts. The chain joins TRBV14 to TRBJ2-7; 9 nucleotides align to TRBD1. Germline trimming cut 3 bases from V and 3 bases from J; bases unmatched to any gene: 9. The germline CDR1 and CDR2 sequences are SGHDN and FVKESK. The CDR3 contains 16 residues. For the CDR3, the DNA is TGTGCCAGCAGCCATCTCCAGACAGGGGGTATCTACGAGCAGTACTTC. Protein: CASSHLQTGGIYEQYF.

The chain is built from TRBV6-5 and TRBJ1-2, with D possibly matching TRBD1 (5 bases). CDR1 and CDR2 (germline): MNHEY, SVGAGI. Trimming removed 4 bases from V and 7 bases from J, with 19 bases in between. The CDR3 runs to 15 residues. The CDR3 sequence is CASSFDSTRSFGYTF. Here the CDR3 DNA reads TGTGCCAGCAGTTTCGACAGCACGAGGTCCTTTGGCTACACCTTC.

This clonotype showed up many times. The chain employs TRBV11-2 and TRBJ2-3, with D uncertain. Trimming took off 1 base at V and 0 bases at J, with 2 bases between the two ends. The germline gives CDR1 SGHAT, CDR2 FQNNGV. CDR3 size: 13 residues. The CDR3 coding sequence is TGTGCCAGCAGCTTAGTTAGCACAGATACGCAGTATTTT. This codes for CASSLVSTDTQYF. The entire variable domain, with the rest obtained from reference TRBV11-2 and TRBJ2-3, is as follows: EAGVAQSPRYKIIEKRQSVAFWCNPISGHATLYWYQQILGQGPKLLIQFQNNGVVDDSQLPKDRFSAERLKGVDSTLKIQPAKLEDSAVYLCASSLVSTDTQYFGPGTRLTVL.

This clonotype turned up a few times. J is TRBJ2-7 and V is TRBV20-1; D is possibly TRBD1 (6 bases). CDR1 and CDR2 (germline): DFQATT, SNEGSKA (reference sequence). Trimming removed 6 bases from V and 4 bases from J, with 22 bases in between. The CDR3 sequence is 15 residues long. CDR3 in amino acids: CSAPSLRGTPYEQYF. The DNA for the CDR3 is TGCAGTGCACCGAGTTTGAGGGGGACCCCTTACGAGCAGTACTTC.

The sample holds a few counts of this clonotype. V is TRBV6-2 or TRBV6-3 and J is TRBJ2-3; a weak D match, TRBD2 (6 bases). Germline values: CDR1 MNHEY, CDR2 SVGEGT. Between the trimmed V and J ends, which lost 4 bases and 1 base, there was a span of 9 bases. This CDR3 contains 14 residues. The CDR3 region has the DNA TGTGCCAGCAGTTCGCGGGATCGCACAGATACGCAGTATTTT. Encoded protein: CASSSRDRTDTQYF.

This clonotype was counted between two and nine times. The V call is TRBV20-1, the J call TRBJ2-1, with a weak D call TRBD1 (6 bases). This CDR3 has 13 amino acids. Trimming took 1 base from V and 14 from J, leaving 18 bases between them. Germline CDR1 DFQATT, CDR2 SNEGSKA (reference sequence). The CDR3 sequence: CSARARYRDGEFF. As DNA, the CDR3 is TGCAGTGCTAGAGCCCGATACAGGGACGGAGAGTTCTTC.

This clonotype was seen a handful of times. The J gene is TRBJ2-3, the V gene TRBV19, with D perhaps matching TRBD2 (5 bases). The CDR3 has 16 residues. The germline V and J ends were trimmed by 6 bases and 1 base, with 17 bases remaining between them. In germline, CDR1 is LNHDA, CDR2 SQIVND (reference sequence). In nucleotides, the CDR3 is TGTGCCAGTAGAATGGGAATGGGGAGAGGCACAGATACGCAGTATTTT. Protein product: CASRMGMGRGTDTQYF.

This clonotype has just a few counts. This chain joins TRBV7-2 and TRBJ2-2, with D possibly TRBD2 on 5 matching bases. Trimming took 3 bases from V and 6 from J, leaving 20 bases between them. CDR3 length equals 17 residues. The V gene's germline CDR1 is SGHTA and CDR2 FQGNSA. CDR3 in DNA: TGTGCCAGCAGCTTTCGCGAATGGTTGGAGGTTCCCGGGGAGCTGTTTTTT. This encodes CASSFREWLEVPGELFF.

The chain combines TRBV28 with TRBJ2-5, with D possibly matching TRBD1 (6 bases). The germline CDR1 and CDR2 sequences are MDHEN and SYDVKM. Deletions cut 9 bases from V and 4 bases from J, with 15 bases between. The CDR3 totals 13 residues. For the CDR3, the DNA is TGTGCCAGTGTAAAGACAGGACCAGAGACCCAGTACTTC. It specifies CASVKTGPETQYF.

In its sample, this clonotype was seen once. The chain joins TRBV3-1 to TRBJ1-6; D perhaps matches TRBD1 (6 bases). CDR1 LGHDT and CDR2 YNNKEL come from the germline V gene (reference sequence). The CDR3 is 19 residues long. Trimming shortened V by 5 bases and J by 4 bases, and 24 bases separated the two germline ends. The CDR3 DNA is TGTGCCAGCAGCAGACAAGGGGGGCGAAACGAAGATTATAATTCACCCCTCCACTTT. This sequence encodes CASSRQGGRNEDYNSPLHF.

The rearrangement uses TRBV7-2 and TRBJ1-6; D not certain. Trimming left V 5 bases short and J 7 bases short, with 12 bases between. CDR1 is SGHTA, CDR2 FQGNSA, per germline. CDR3 length: 14 amino acids. In DNA, the CDR3 is TGTGCCAGCAGCCCAATCTTGGGGAATTCACCCCTCCACTTT. Protein sequence: CASSPILGNSPLHF. Variable domain in full (rest from reference TRBV7-2 and TRBJ1-6): GAGVSQSPSNKVTEKGKDVELRCDPISGHTALYWYRQSLGQGLEFLIYFQGNSAPDKSGLPSDRFSAERTGGSVSTLTIQRTQQEDSAVYLCASSPILGNSPLHFGNGTRLTVT.

In this sample, this clonotype turned up many times. This chain uses TRBV7-3 with TRBJ2-2; 7 positions agree with TRBD2. CDR3 length: 17 amino acids. Germline V gene data show CDR1 as SGHTA and CDR2 as FQGTGA. V lost 5 bases and J lost 2; bases outside the gene matches: 11. In DNA form, the CDR3 reads TGTGCCAGCAGCGCATCCTCTAGCGGCATAAACACCGGGGAGCTGTTTTTT. It translates to CASSASSSGINTGELFF. Using reference TRBV7-3 and TRBJ2-2 for the parts outside the CDR3, the full variable domain is GAGVSQTPSNKVTEKGKYVELRCDPISGHTALYWYRQSLGQGPEFLIYFQGTGAADDSGLPNDRFFAVRPEGSVSTLKIQRTERGDSAVYLCASSASSSGINTGELFFGEGSRLTVL.

This clonotype was seen a handful of times. CDR3 loop: CASSSTGIHDGEKLFF. DNA of the CDR3: TGCGCCAGCAGCTCGACAGGGATCCACGACGGTGAAAAACTGTTTTTT. The rearrangement joins TRBV5-1 to TRBJ1-4, with 7 bases fitting TRBD1. Germline V gene sequence: CDR1 SGHRS, CDR2 YFSETQ. V shed 3 bases, J shed 7 bases, and the junction held 12 bases outside the gene matches. The CDR3 runs 16 residues.

This clonotype was seen at least ten times. This chain links TRBV28 with TRBJ2-7; possibly TRBD1 or TRBD2 for D (5 bases each). Trimming pared 5 bases from V and 7 bases from J, leaving 15 bases between. The CDR3 consists of 13 residues. Germline V gene data show CDR1 as MDHEN and CDR2 as SYDVKM. CDR3 in DNA: TGTGCCAGCAGTGAAGGGGCCCGGGGTGAGCAGTACTTC. Translation: CASSEGARGEQYF.

This chain joins TRBV28 and TRBJ2-2; D gene ambiguous. The CDR3 extends over 15 amino acids. Germline lookup yields CDR1 MDHEN and CDR2 SYDVKM. Trimming left V 6 bases short and J 1 base short, with 12 bases between. In nucleotides, the CDR3 is TGTGCCAGCAGCTCTGTAATGGAGAACACCGGGGAGCTGTTTTTT. The encoded protein is CASSSVMENTGELFF. The variable domain in full, completed from reference TRBV28 and TRBJ2-2, reads DVKVTQSSRYLVKRTGEKVFLECVQDMDHENMFWYRQDPGLGLRLIYFSYDVKMKEKGDIPEGYSVSREKKERFSLILESASTNQTSMYLCASSSVMENTGELFFGEGSRLTVL.

V gene TRBV20-1 combines with J gene TRBJ1-6, with 7 bases matching TRBD1. V was clipped by 3 bases and J by 5 bases; unmatched bases: 10. In germline, CDR1 is DFQATT, CDR2 SNEGSKA (reference sequence). The CDR3 covers 16 residues. The CDR3: CSARGQGGRNNSPLHF. The CDR3 region has the DNA TGCAGTGCTAGGGGTCAGGGGGGGAGAAATAATTCACCCCTCCACTTT.

This clonotype was counted at least ten times. The V call is TRBV6-2 or TRBV6-3, the J call TRBJ2-1; D call uncertain. The CDR3 covers 16 residues. The germline CDR1 and CDR2 sequences are MNHEY and SVGEGT. Trimming stripped 0 bases from V and 0 bases from J, with 9 bases between. The CDR3 reads CASSYSQEISYNEQFF. The CDR3 DNA reads as TGTGCCAGCAGTTACTCCCAGGAAATCTCCTACAATGAGCAGTTCTTC.

Note on this clonotype: One end of the junction varies from germline; a read error may be responsible. The chain joins TRBV3-1 to TRBJ1-4; no clear D gene. Germline lookup yields CDR1 LGHDT and CDR2 YNNKEL (reference sequence). This CDR3 spans 14 amino acids. The CDR3 loop is CASSQDYYSENLFF. The CDR3 DNA reads TGTGCCAGCAGCCAAGATTACTATTCAGAAAACCTGTTTTTT.

This clonotype appeared a few times. The rearrangement links TRBV19 to TRBJ1-5; perhaps TRBD1 as D (5 bases). Looked up from germline, CDR1 is LNHDA and CDR2 is SQIVND (reference sequence). This CDR3 is built from 14 residues. The V and J ends lost 7 bases and 2 bases respectively, with 12 bases between them. The CDR3 spells CASKIGAGNQPQHF. DNA for the CDR3: TGTGCCAGTAAGATTGGGGCCGGCAATCAGCCCCAGCATTTT.

The chain employs TRBV5-1 and TRBJ1-1, with TRBD1 as a possible D gene (6 bases). Per the germline V gene, CDR1 is SGHRS and CDR2 is YFSETQ. The CDR3 is 11 amino acids. V was pared by 4 bases and J by 7 bases, with 8 bases between. For the CDR3, the DNA is TGCGCCAGCAGCGGAGGGGGTGAAGCTTTCTTT. Residues: CASSGGGEAFF.

The sample holds one count of this clonotype. Since a much larger clone is just one base distant, this may be a read error. The V call is TRBV7-9, the J call TRBJ2-7, with 11 bases matching TRBD1. Germline CDR1 reads SEHNR; CDR2 reads FQNEAQ (reference sequence). The CDR3 length is 16 residues. The CDR3 region is CVSSLVGTGGYNEQYF. The DNA for the CDR3 is TGTGTCAGCAGCTTAGTCGGGACAGGGGGTTACAACGAGCAGTACTTC.

This clonotype was picked up a small number of times. This rearrangement joins TRBV28 to TRBJ2-7; D may be TRBD1 or TRBD2 (5 bases each). V lost 4 bases and J lost 6, with 16 bases in between. Germline CDR1 reads MDHEN; CDR2 reads SYDVKM. CDR3 length: 14 amino acids. In DNA form, the CDR3 reads TGTGCCAGCAGTTCCCCGGGGCACTCGTTCGAGCAGTACTTC. Its protein is CASSSPGHSFEQYF.

A few counts support this clonotype. The gene calls are TRBV28 and TRBJ1-4; tentative D call: TRBD1 (5 bases). There are 15 residues in the CDR3. V was clipped by 3 bases and J by 7 bases, with 15 bases between them. Looked up from germline, CDR1 is MDHEN and CDR2 is SYDVKM. CDR3 residues: CASSFGGLDVEKLFF. Here the CDR3 DNA reads TGTGCCAGCAGTTTCGGGGGACTAGATGTTGAAAAACTGTTTTTT.

The chain has TRBV27 and TRBJ2-4; D is uncertain. V shed 3 bases and J shed 5 bases, with 11 bases lying between them. The CDR3 has 14 residues. Germline V CDR1 and CDR2: MNHEY, SMNVEV (reference sequence). The CDR3 protein is CASSFPLWQNIQYF. CDR3 bases: TGTGCCAGCAGTTTCCCCCTATGGCAAAACATTCAGTACTTC.

The chain joins TRBV5-4 to TRBJ2-2; 7 bases match TRBD1. Germline V gives CDR1 SGHNT, CDR2 YYREEE (reference sequence). Germline trimming cut 2 bases from V and 4 bases from J; bases unmatched to any gene: 8. The CDR3 sequence is 16 residues long. The DNA of the CDR3 is TGTGCCAGCAGCTTCAGACAGGGAATCGGCACCGGGGAGCTGTTTTTT. This translates into CASSFRQGIGTGELFF.

This clonotype has just a few counts. The rearrangement uses TRBV7-6 and TRBJ2-5; 11 nucleotides agree with TRBD2. CDR1 and CDR2 from the germline V gene are SGHVS and FNYEAQ. The CDR3 spans 17 residues. J gave up 4 bases and V 1 base, and 8 bases lay outside the gene matches. The CDR3 sequence: CASSLGVLAGERETQYF. Written as DNA, the CDR3 is TGTGCCAGCAGCTTAGGAGTACTAGCGGGGGAACGAGAGACCCAGTACTTC.

The chain joins TRBV15 to TRBJ2-1; 7 bases match TRBD2. The CDR3 totals 17 residues. Germline CDR1 and CDR2: LNHNV and YYDKDF (reference sequence). V was clipped by 1 base and J by 0 bases; unmatched bases: 6. CDR3: CATSRGSSGSSYNEQFF. In DNA form, the CDR3 reads TGTGCCACCAGCAGAGGGTCTAGCGGAAGCTCCTACAATGAGCAGTTCTTC.